The table lists the clone carrying this T cell receptor (beta chain) with many counts. The CDR3 sequence is 15 residues long. The trim removed 5 bases at V and 4 bases at J, leaving 2 bases unmatched. TCRdb used MiXCR to reprocess the RT-PCR reads, holding one entry per CDR3 protein. The sample has almost 700,000 distinct CDR3 sequences; 14% are singletons. This clonotype was sampled from a female donor in good health, serving as a healthy control. The rearrangement uses TRBV12-3 or TRBV12-4 and TRBJ2-2; 12 bases are a match to TRBD2. Input material: memory CD4+ T cells from blood. CDR3 region: CASSTGLAGTGELFF. The CDR3 DNA follows: TGTGCCAGCAGTACGGGACTAGCGGGCACCGGGGAGCTGTTTTTT.